The present entry profiles one TCR beta chain with its context. Its antigen is not known. V gave up 0 bases and J gave up 1 base, with 7 bases separating them. Germline CDR1 reads DFQATT; CDR2 reads SNEGSKA (reference sequence). The CDR3 is made up of 14 amino acids. The data stem from a study of T-cell memory formation after mild COVID-19. Study-wide findings and caveats: CD4+ contracting clones lay mainly in CM and EM, CD8+ ones in EMRA.

MiXCR, run by TCRdb on the 5' RACE reads, gives a single entry per CDR3 protein. The sample has roughly 140,000 distinct CDR3 sequences, 14% seen once; the top ten hold more than 25%. The TCR comes from an adult woman who had mild COVID-19 (a few samples of this study predate the infection). Cell type and time point are not known. J is TRBJ2-1 and V is TRBV20-1; tentative D call: TRBD2 (5 bases). The source material was PBMCs or a T cell subset sorted from them (not recorded which). The CDR3 region has the DNA TGCAGTGCTAGAGATCCGGGGTCCTACAATGAGCAGTTCTTC. This codes for CSARDPGSYNEQFF.